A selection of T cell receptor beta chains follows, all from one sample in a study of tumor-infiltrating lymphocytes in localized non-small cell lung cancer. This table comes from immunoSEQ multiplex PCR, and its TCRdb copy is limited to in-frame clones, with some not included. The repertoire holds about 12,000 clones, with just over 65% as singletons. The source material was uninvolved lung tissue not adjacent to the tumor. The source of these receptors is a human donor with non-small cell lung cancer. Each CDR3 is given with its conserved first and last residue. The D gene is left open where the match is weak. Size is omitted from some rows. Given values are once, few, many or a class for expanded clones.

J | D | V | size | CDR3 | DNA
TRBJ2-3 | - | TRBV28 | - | CASSFGGSTDTQYF | TGTGCCAGCAGTTTTGGGGGGAGCACAGATACGCAGTATTTT
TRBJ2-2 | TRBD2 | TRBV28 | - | CASRRTSGTNTGELFF | TGTGCCAGCAGAAGGACTAGCGGAACGAACACCGGGGAGCTGTTTTTT
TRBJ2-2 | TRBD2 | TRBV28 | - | CAYSGRATTGELFF | TGTGCCTATAGCGGGAGGGCCACCACCGGGGAGCTGTTTTTT
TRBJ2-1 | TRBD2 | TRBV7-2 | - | CASSPGSGGLYNEQFF | TGTGCCAGCAGCCCAGGAAGCGGGGGACTCTACAATGAGCAGTTCTTC
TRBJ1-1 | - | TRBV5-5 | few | CASSHGPREPSVAFF | TGTGCCAGCAGCCACGGCCCCAGGGAGCCCTCGGTAGCTTTCTTT
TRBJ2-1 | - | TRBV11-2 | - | CASSLGVQSGEQFF | TGTGCCAGCAGCTTAGGTGTACAGTCGGGTGAGCAGTTCTTC
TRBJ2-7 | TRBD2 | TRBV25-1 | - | CASSEYRTRINYEQYF | TGTGCCAGCAGTGAATATAGGACTAGAATAAACTACGAGCAGTACTTC
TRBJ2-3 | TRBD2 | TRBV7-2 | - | CASSIRGGTTDTQYF | TGTGCCAGCAGTATCCGGGGGGGCACCACAGATACGCAGTATTTT
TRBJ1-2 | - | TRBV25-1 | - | CASSPEGGPVYGYTF | TGTGCCAGCAGTCCAGAGGGCGGGCCAGTCTATGGCTACACCTTC
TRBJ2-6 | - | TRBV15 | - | CATSRDNSGANVLTF | TGTGCCACCAGCAGAGATAATTCAGGGGCCAACGTCCTGACTTTC
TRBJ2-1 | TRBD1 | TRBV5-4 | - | CASSQSWTGGYEQFF | TGCGCCAGCAGCCAATCCTGGACAGGGGGCTATGAGCAGTTCTTC
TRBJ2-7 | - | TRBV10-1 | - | CASSVDEQYF | TGCGCCAGCAGTGTGGACGAGCAGTACTTC
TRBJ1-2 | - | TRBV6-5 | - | CASSEVQSYTF | TGTGCCAGCAGTGAAGTCCAGAGCTACACCTTC
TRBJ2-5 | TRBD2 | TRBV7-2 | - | CASSPSGRGGTETQYF | TGTGCCAGCAGCCCCTCCGGGCGCGGGGGGACGGAGACCCAGTACTTC
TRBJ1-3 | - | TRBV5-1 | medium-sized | CASKEGSTFGNTIYF | TGCGCCAGCAAGGAGGGTTCCACATTTGGAAACACCATATATTTT
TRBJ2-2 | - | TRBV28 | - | CASSFGGLDTGELFF | TGTGCCAGCAGTTTTGGGGGACTTGACACCGGGGAGCTGTTTTTT
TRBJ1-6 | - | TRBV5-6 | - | CASSSRLRAKVNSPLHF | TGTGCCAGCAGCTCCCGCCTAAGGGCAAAGGTGAATTCACCCCTCCACTTT
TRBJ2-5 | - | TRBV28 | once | CASSFQGGQETQYF | TGTGCCAGCAGTTTTCAGGGAGGCCAAGAGACCCAGTACTTC
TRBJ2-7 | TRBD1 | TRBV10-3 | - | CAISEPRRTGSLEQYF | TGTGCCATCAGTGAGCCCCGTAGGACAGGGAGTCTCGAGCAGTACTTC
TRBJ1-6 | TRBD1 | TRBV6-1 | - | CASSRDRGNSPLHF | TGTGCCAGCAGTCGGGACAGGGGTAATTCACCCCTCCACTTT